The clone carrying this TCR beta chain was seen a few times. The antigen remains undetermined. TCRdb recomputed calls from the 5' RACE reads with MiXCR, one row per CDR3 protein. The profile shows some 300,000 distinct CDR3 sequences, around 20% of them singletons. The source of the sample is a study of T-cell memory formation after mild COVID-19. General observations from the study: Day 15 to 85 contracting clones showed balanced CD4/CD8; day 15 to 37 expanders favored CD4+. Memory from before infection featured some responding clones, which suggests cross-reactive memory joined.

This TCR came from a man younger than 35 who had mild COVID-19 (a few samples of this study predate the infection). Cell type and time point are not known. The sample comprised PBMCs or a T cell subset sorted from them (not recorded which).

In DNA, the CDR3 is TGTGCCAGCAGTGAAAGTGGGACAGGGGATTACAATGAGCAGTTCTTC. It encodes CASSESGTGDYNEQFF. The chain links TRBV25-1 to TRBJ2-1; 10 nucleotides line up with TRBD1. V dropped 2 bases and J dropped 4; count of bases not matched to a gene: 5. From germline, CDR1 is MGHDK and CDR2 SYGVNS. The CDR3 consists of 16 residues.